Each of the 2 T cell receptor beta chains below was sequenced from the same sample in a study of control samples from healthy donors and cancer patients. Assay used: immunoSEQ multiplex PCR; TCRdb lists only in-frame clones, some missing. The sample lists more than 100,000 clones, less than 95% occurring once. Sequencing used blood. These receptors originate from a man younger than 35 in good health.

This chain connects TRBV5-1 to TRBJ1-1; a possible D gene is TRBD1 (5 bases). Between the trimmed V and J ends, which lost 1 base and 10 bases, there was a span of 17 bases. Germline CDR1 is SGHRS and CDR2 is YFSETQ. CDR3 length: 14 amino acids. CDR3 coding DNA: TGCGCCAGCAGCTTGCGGGAGGACGGTGGGGGAGCTTTCTTT. Its translation: CASSLREDGGGAFF.

This chain links TRBV7-6 with TRBJ1-3; no firm D call. V shed 1 base and J shed 0 bases, with 7 bases lying between them. Germline values: CDR1 SGHVS, CDR2 FNYEAQ. The CDR3 loop spans 15 amino acids. CDR3 loop: CASSLEVHSGNTIYF. In DNA, the CDR3 is TGTGCCAGCAGCTTAGAGGTCCACTCTGGAAACACCATATATTTT.